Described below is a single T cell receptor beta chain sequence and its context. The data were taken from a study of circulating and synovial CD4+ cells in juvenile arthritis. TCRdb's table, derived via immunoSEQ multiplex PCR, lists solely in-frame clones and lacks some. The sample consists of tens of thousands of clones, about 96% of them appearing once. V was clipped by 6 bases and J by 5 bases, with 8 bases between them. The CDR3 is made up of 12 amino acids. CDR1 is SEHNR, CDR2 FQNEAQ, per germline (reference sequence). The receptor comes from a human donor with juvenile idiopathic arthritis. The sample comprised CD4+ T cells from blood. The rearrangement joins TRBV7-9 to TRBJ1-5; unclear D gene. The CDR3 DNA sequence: TGTGCCAGCAGTCCACTCGATCAGCCCCAGCATTTT. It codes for CASSPLDQPQHF.